This is a list of T cell receptor beta chains from one sample in a study of OX40 agonist ivuxolimab in advanced cancers. Produced via immunoSEQ multiplex PCR; TCRdb's table is partial and in-frame only. Of approximately 40,000 clones in the sample, approximately 80% are singletons; the top ten hold approximately 8.1%. The sequencing used CD4+ or CD8+ T cells sorted from blood, collected in a trial of the OX40 agonist ivuxolimab. The receptors shown here come from an adult with an advanced solid tumor such as melanoma, head and neck, liver or kidney cancer. The conserved cysteine and the conserved F or W are not part of the CDR3 here. Fields, in order: V gene, D gene, J gene, CDR3 protein. The D gene is left open where the match is weak.

TRBV10-1	TRBD1	TRBJ2-1	ASSTGDMNEQF
TRBV7-9	TRBD2	TRBJ2-7	ASSQRRREHYEQY
TRBV6-6	TRBD1	TRBJ2-4	ASRGDRAAKNIQY
TRBV7-9	TRBD1	TRBJ1-1	ASNFRDRGLNTEAF
TRBV9	NA	TRBJ1-2	ASSVDNYGYT
TRBV11-2	NA	TRBJ2-7	ASSRIYEQY
TRBV30	NA	TRBJ2-7	AWKRASSKYEQY
TRBV6-5	NA	TRBJ1-5	ASSYPQAQPQH
TRBV11-2	TRBD2	TRBJ2-1	ASSYGTSGIGGQF
TRBV5-8	NA	TRBJ1-1	ASSLVRNTEAF
TRBV19	TRBD1	TRBJ1-1	ASSMTGKTEAF
TRBV6-5	NA	TRBJ2-7	ASSSSRTYEQY
TRBV6-1	NA	TRBJ1-6	ASGDRILANSPLH
TRBV6-5	NA	TRBJ2-1	ASRRGAGVDNEQF
TRBV9	TRBD2	TRBJ2-1	ASSVGLAGGGEQF
TRBV9	NA	TRBJ1-6	ASSVETGLGSPLH
TRBV19	NA	TRBJ2-5	ASSMRGGRRPQETQY
TRBV6-6	TRBD2	TRBJ2-3	ASSPLAGGVTDTQY
TRBV29-1	NA	TRBJ1-1	SVEWAGGLNTEAF
TRBV5-4	NA	TRBJ1-1	ASSSGPTEAF
TRBV5-1	NA	TRBJ2-1	ASRQDDYSYNEQF
TRBV7-6	NA	TRBJ2-7	ASSLDQGLSREQY
TRBV5-1	NA	TRBJ2-1	ASSLLGDGEQF
TRBV19	NA	TRBJ1-5	ASRALGWYSNQPQH
TRBV19	NA	TRBJ1-2	ASSYQPSNYGYT
TRBV9	NA	TRBJ1-1	ASSPTLAGTSTEAF
TRBV5-6	NA	TRBJ2-1	ASSSLTGAVSEQF
TRBV12-2	NA	TRBJ1-3	ASRLALPSDSALYSGNTIY
TRBV4-2	NA	TRBJ1-1	ASSLGVNTEAF
TRBV7-2	NA	TRBJ1-3	ASSWGPSSGNTIY
TRBV7-9	NA	TRBJ2-3	ASSGTGGRPDTQY
TRBV11-2	NA	TRBJ2-1	ASSFTIYNEQF
TRBV29-1	NA	TRBJ2-7	SVVTGAPGEQY
TRBV29-1	NA	TRBJ1-1	SVADSPNTEAF
TRBV12-1	NA	TRBJ2-7	ASNRFRIAPISYEQY
TRBV7-9	TRBD1	TRBJ2-7	ASSYRQGTGEQY
TRBV19	NA	TRBJ1-5	ASRGGVNQPQH
TRBV4-1	TRBD1	TRBJ2-2	ASSQDLDRALELF
TRBV2	TRBD2	TRBJ2-3	ASSYSGSGITTSTDTQY
TRBV7-2	NA	TRBJ2-7	ASSLDVTNSYEQY
TRBV18	NA	TRBJ2-1	ASSENRDSSPSYNEQF
TRBV7-9	TRBD2	TRBJ2-1	ASSLPLAGVQNEQF
TRBV10-1	NA	TRBJ2-1	ASSSNSGTRNEQF
TRBV2	TRBD1	TRBJ2-7	ASWSPLLRDSSYEQY
TRBV27	NA	TRBJ2-3	ASSKDRAGGTDTQY
TRBV7-9	TRBD1	TRBJ1-1	ASSRGQGEEAF
TRBV6-4	TRBD1	TRBJ2-1	ASRRTGGNEQF
TRBV5-5	NA	TRBJ2-7	ASSLGGLATYEQY
TRBV5-6	NA	TRBJ1-6	ASSLTSNSPLH
TRBV19	TRBD1	TRBJ2-2	ASNFRQGTGELF
TRBV6-1	NA	TRBJ2-2	ASSGVFTGGADTGELF
TRBV29-1	TRBD1	TRBJ1-4	SVATGKGEKLF
TRBV7-6	NA	TRBJ1-6	ASSLARGGNSPLH
TRBV18	NA	TRBJ1-6	ASSQSSYNSPLH
TRBV29-1	TRBD2	TRBJ2-3	SVEGTSGIGTQY
TRBV11-2	NA	TRBJ1-5	ASSFGFPGDQPQH
TRBV29-1	NA	TRBJ1-1	SVGSGNTEAF
TRBV6-6	TRBD1	TRBJ1-1	ASRGDRVRTEAF
TRBV7-6	NA	TRBJ2-1	ASSLQLATYEQF
TRBV6-5	NA	TRBJ1-1	ASSQTVYTEAF